Below are 5 T cell receptor beta chains sequenced from a single sample in a study of shared clonotypes between healthy human individuals. Profiling relied on immunoSEQ multiplex PCR, and the TCRdb table lists in-frame clones only, not all of them. The data contain roughly 640,000 clones, almost 97% of them singletons. Material for sequencing was naive CD4+ T cells sorted from blood. Sample subset: CD45RA+ positively selected. All receptors derive from a woman aged 30 to 39 in good health.

The chain couples TRBV7-6 to TRBJ2-3; 8 bases align to TRBD2. CDR1 SGHVS and CDR2 FNYEAQ come from the germline V gene. CDR3 size: 16 residues. The ends lost 1 base at V and 4 bases at J; junction bases unmatched: 7. CDR3 in DNA: TGTGCCAGCAGCTTAGTGGGCGGGAGGTCATCAGATACGCAGTATTTT. Amino acids: CASSLVGGRSSDTQYF. Complete variable domain (other parts from reference TRBV7-6 and TRBJ2-3): GAGVSQSPRYKVTKRGQDVALRCDPISGHVSLYWYRQALGQGPEFLTYFNYEAQQDKSGLPNDRFSAERPEGSISTLTIQRTEQRDSAMYRCASSLVGGRSSDTQYFGPGTRLTVL.

V and J are TRBV6-5 and TRBJ1-5; D may be TRBD1 (5 bases). The V and J ends lost 0 bases and 6 bases respectively, with 12 bases between them. CDR1 is MNHEY and CDR2 is SVGAGI in the germline V gene. This CDR3 region has 15 residues. CDR3 residues: CASSYSTGQGQPQHF. The CDR3 DNA follows: TGTGCCAGCAGTTACTCTACAGGTCAGGGTCAGCCCCAGCATTTT.

The chain is built from TRBV10-1 and TRBJ1-3; TRBD1 matches 7 bases. The length of the CDR3 is 17 residues. V shed 3 bases and J 7 bases; nucleotides not matched to a gene: 15. CDR1 WNHNN and CDR2 SYGVQD come from the germline V gene (reference sequence). CDR3 nucleotides: TGCGCCAGCAGTGACGGGGGGGGACGCGACAGGGTGAACACCATATATTTT. It yields the protein CASSDGGGRDRVNTIYF.

The rearrangement links TRBV7-8 to TRBJ2-5; D possibly matches TRBD1 or TRBD2 (6 bases each). Matching the DNA end better, TRBJ2-7 makes the J call doubtful. Germline loops: CDR1 SGHVS, CDR2 FQNEAQ. The CDR3 runs to 15 residues. The CDR3: CASSMTGGAGYEQYF. CDR3 nucleotides: TGTGCCAGCAGCATGACAGGCGGGGCGGGTTACGAGCAGTACTTC.

On this clone: A junction end diverges from the germline sequence, so it may reflect a read error. CDR3 protein: CSVGRGSTDTQYF. The DNA of the CDR3 is TGCAGCGTTGGTCGCGGGAGCACGGATACGCAGTATTTT. This rearrangement joins TRBV29-1 to TRBJ2-3; 7 positions agree with TRBD2. Germline CDR1 is SQVTM and CDR2 is ANQGSEA. The CDR3 runs 13 residues.